This TCR beta chain stems from a study of T cell repertoires in cytomegalovirus infection. Turning to the study itself: Matching HLA type and CMV infection were both indicated by public TCR beta signatures.

Study findings and constraints: CMV-specific TCR beta clonotypes restricted by HLA-C were the ones dominating the ex vivo response. Of the TCR beta families, the public ones yielded a cumulative frequency that identified carriers of CMV plus the relevant HLA.

Germline V lookup: CDR1 MNHEY, CDR2 SMNVEV (reference sequence). Trimming removed 5 bases at V and 10 bases at J, with 10 bases between. The CDR3 sequence is 11 residues long. This clonotype was counted only a few times. Its target is not known. Via MiXCR, TCRdb re-called the reads, giving one row per CDR3 protein. The sample includes hundreds of thousands of distinct CDR3 sequences, under 20% seen only once; the top ten take about 12%. The chain couples TRBV27 to TRBJ2-3; D gene unclear. What was sequenced was PBMCs. This clonotype originated in a human donor in good health (CMV status not recorded). Some clones in this sample may be carry-over from other donors' samples. The CDR3 reads CASSPGHAQYF. The CDR3 DNA reads TGTGCCAGCAGTCCCGGGCACGCGCAGTATTTT.